Below, 10 T cell receptor beta chains from the same sample are listed, as sequenced in a study of blood T cell repertoires in COVID-19. Here immunoSEQ multiplex PCR was the method, and the copy in TCRdb shows in-frame clones only, minus some. The sample records around 400,000 clones, approximately 90% being singletons. Sequencing was performed on PBMCs or T cells enriched from blood (not recorded which). The receptors come from a woman between 40 and 50 years old who had been exposed to COVID-19.

This clone was seen a single time. This sequence joins TRBV12-3 or TRBV12-4 and TRBJ2-1; 7 bases match TRBD1. There are 13 residues in the CDR3. Trimming cost V 7 bases and J 4 bases; bases outside gene matches: 4. The CDR3 region is CASTKGQYNEQFF. The CDR3 DNA is TGTGCCAGCACTAAGGGACAGTACAATGAGCAGTTCTTC.

V usage is TRBV5-1 and J usage is TRBJ2-3, with a possible D match to TRBD1 (6 bases). The germline V gene encodes CDR1 SGHRS and CDR2 YFSETQ. The CDR3 is 17 amino acids. V was trimmed by 0 bases and J by 2 bases, leaving 16 bases between them. The CDR3 here is CASSLAGGGGYTDTQYF. CDR3 nucleotides: TGCGCCAGCAGCTTGGCCGGTGGGGGCGGATACACAGATACGCAGTATTTT.

The chain couples TRBV5-4 to TRBJ2-1; 8 bases fit TRBD2. Germline V gives CDR1 SGHNT, CDR2 YYREEE (reference sequence). The CDR3 is made up of 16 amino acids. J was trimmed by 3 bases and V by 1 base; bases with no gene match: 6. The chain's CDR3 is CASSLPREGSYNEQFF. The CDR3 DNA sequence: TGTGCCAGCAGCTTGCCCCGGGAGGGCAGCTACAATGAGCAGTTCTTC.

This chain links TRBV19 with TRBJ1-1; no clear D gene. The length of the CDR3 is 14 residues. Trimming left V 3 bases short and J 0 bases short, with 8 bases between. Germline assignment: CDR1 LNHDA and CDR2 SQIVND (reference sequence). The CDR3 is CASSIPVMNTEAFF. The CDR3 DNA sequence: TGTGCCAGTAGTATCCCAGTTATGAACACTGAAGCTTTCTTT. Full variable domain (missing parts from reference TRBV19 and TRBJ1-1): DGGITQSPKYLFRKEGQNVTLSCEQNLNHDAMYWYRQDPGQGLRLIYYSQIVNDFQKGDIAEGYSVSREKKESFPLTVTSAQKNPTAFYLCASSIPVMNTEAFFGQGTRLTVV.

The chain recombines TRBV30 with TRBJ1-5; D gene ambiguous. V was cut by 3 bases and J by 5 bases, with 11 bases left in between. This CDR3 is 13 amino acids long. The V gene's germline CDR1 is GTSNPN and CDR2 SVGIG (reference sequence). CDR3 bases: TGTGCCTGGAGGGGGTCCGGGGATCAGCCCCAGCATTTT. This gives the protein CAWRGSGDQPQHF.

The rearrangement links TRBV11-2 to TRBJ2-3; 8 bases fit TRBD2. Germline trimming cut 5 bases from V and 4 bases from J; bases unmatched to any gene: 2. The CDR3 runs 13 residues. CDR1 and CDR2 from the germline V gene are SGHAT and FQNNGV. CDR3 sequence reads: CASSRGGSDTQYF. The CDR3 DNA follows: TGTGCCAGCAGCCGGGGGGGGTCAGATACGCAGTATTTT.

The V and J genes are TRBV9 and TRBJ1-1, with unresolved D. The CDR3 covers 14 residues. Germline CDR1 reads SGDLS; CDR2 reads YYNGEE. Trimming took 0 bases from V and 1 from J, leaving 7 bases between them. The CDR3, as DNA: TGTGCCAGCAGCGTAGAGCCTGGGAACACTGAAGCTTTCTTT. Amino acid sequence: CASSVEPGNTEAFF. The complete variable domain, with remaining parts taken from reference TRBV9 and TRBJ1-1, reads DSGVTQTPKHLITATGQRVTLRCSPRSGDLSVYWYQQSLDQGLQFLIQYYNGEERAKGNILERFSAQQFPDLHSELNLSSLELGDSALYFCASSVEPGNTEAFFGQGTRLTVV.

V is TRBV18 and J is TRBJ2-3; 9 bases align to TRBD1. The germline V gene encodes CDR1 KGHSH and CDR2 LQKENI. The CDR3 consists of 14 residues. V was clipped by 0 bases and J by 12 bases; unmatched bases: 7. CDR3 DNA: TGTGCCAGCTCACCACCGAGGGGACAGGGCCACCAGTATTTT. Protein product: CASSPPRGQGHQYF.

Details on this clone: The same CDR3 is also encoded by other DNA sequences in this sample. The chain uses TRBV20-1 and TRBJ2-7; D might be TRBD1 (6 bases). Germline V gives CDR1 DFQATT, CDR2 SNEGSKA (reference sequence). The CDR3 consists of 11 residues. The V gene lost 6 bases and the J gene lost 3 bases, with 9 bases spanning the gap. The CDR3 DNA sequence: TGCAGTGCGGCGACAGGCTACGAGCAGTACTTC. Translation gives CSAATGYEQYF.

V gene TRBV19 combines with J gene TRBJ1-5; 7 nucleotides line up with TRBD1. Germline-derived CDR1 and CDR2 are LNHDA and SQIVND (reference sequence). CDR3 length equals 17 residues. V was clipped by 5 bases and J by 2 bases; unmatched bases: 12. CDR3 nucleotide sequence: TGTGCCAGTAGTCGCAATAGAGACAGGGTCGGCAATCAGCCCCAGCATTTT. It specifies CASSRNRDRVGNQPQHF.